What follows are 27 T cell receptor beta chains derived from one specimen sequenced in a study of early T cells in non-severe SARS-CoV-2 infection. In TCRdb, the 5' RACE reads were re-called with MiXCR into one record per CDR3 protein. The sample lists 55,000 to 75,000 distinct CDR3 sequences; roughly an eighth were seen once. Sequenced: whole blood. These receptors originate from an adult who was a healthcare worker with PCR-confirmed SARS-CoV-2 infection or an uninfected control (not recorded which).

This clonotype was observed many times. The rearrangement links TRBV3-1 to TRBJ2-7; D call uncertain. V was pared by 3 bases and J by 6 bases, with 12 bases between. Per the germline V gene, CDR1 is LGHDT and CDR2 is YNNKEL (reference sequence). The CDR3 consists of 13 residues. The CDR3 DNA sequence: TGTGCCAGCAGCCATTTGGACCCCGGCGAGCAGTACTTC. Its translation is CASSHLDPGEQYF.

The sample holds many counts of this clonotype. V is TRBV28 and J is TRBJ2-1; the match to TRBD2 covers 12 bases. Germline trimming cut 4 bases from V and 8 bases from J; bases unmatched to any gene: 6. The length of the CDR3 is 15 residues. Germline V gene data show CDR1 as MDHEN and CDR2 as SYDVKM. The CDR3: CASSSRLAGVYEQFF. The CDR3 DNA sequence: TGTGCCAGCAGTTCGAGACTAGCGGGAGTGTATGAGCAGTTCTTC.

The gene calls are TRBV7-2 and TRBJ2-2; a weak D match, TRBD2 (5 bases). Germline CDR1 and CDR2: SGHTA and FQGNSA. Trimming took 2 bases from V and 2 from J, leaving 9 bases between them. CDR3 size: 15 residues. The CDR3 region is CASSLRRPNTGELFF. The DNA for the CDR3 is TGTGCCAGCAGCTTAAGGAGGCCCAACACCGGGGAGCTGTTTTTT.

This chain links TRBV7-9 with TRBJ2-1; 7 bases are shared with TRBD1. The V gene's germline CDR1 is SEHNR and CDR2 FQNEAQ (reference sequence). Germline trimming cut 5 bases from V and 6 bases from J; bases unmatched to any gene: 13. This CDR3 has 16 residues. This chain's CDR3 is CASSPEAGGEVNEQFF. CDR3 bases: TGTGCCAGCAGCCCTGAGGCAGGGGGTGAGGTCAATGAGCAGTTCTTC.

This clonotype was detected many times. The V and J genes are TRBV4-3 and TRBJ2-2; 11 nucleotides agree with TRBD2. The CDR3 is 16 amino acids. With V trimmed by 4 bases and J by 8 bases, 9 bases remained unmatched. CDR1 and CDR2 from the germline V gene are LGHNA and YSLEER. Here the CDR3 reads CASSRGTSGLVGELFF. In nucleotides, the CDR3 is TGCGCCAGCAGCCGAGGGACTAGCGGCCTGGTAGGGGAGCTGTTTTTT.

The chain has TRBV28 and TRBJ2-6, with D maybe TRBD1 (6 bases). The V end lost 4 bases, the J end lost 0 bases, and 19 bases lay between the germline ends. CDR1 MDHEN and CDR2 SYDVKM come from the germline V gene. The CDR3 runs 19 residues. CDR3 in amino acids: CASSSNSRQVASGANVLTF. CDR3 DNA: TGTGCCAGCAGTTCCAACTCGAGACAGGTCGCCTCTGGGGCCAACGTCCTGACTTTC.

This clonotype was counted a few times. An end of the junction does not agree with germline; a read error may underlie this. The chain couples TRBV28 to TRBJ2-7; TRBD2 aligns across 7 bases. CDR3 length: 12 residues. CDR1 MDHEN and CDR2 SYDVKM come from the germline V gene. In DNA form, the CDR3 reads TGTGCCAGCAGCCCGACGTCCCGGGAGGCGAGATTC. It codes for CASSPTSREARF.

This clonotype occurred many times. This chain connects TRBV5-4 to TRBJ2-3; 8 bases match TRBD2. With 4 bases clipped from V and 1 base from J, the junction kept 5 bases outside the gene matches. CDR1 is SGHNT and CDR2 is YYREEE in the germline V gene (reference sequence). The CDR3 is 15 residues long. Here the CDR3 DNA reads TGTGCCAGCAGCCGTAGCGGGGTAGGCACAGATACGCAGTATTTT. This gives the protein CASSRSGVGTDTQYF.

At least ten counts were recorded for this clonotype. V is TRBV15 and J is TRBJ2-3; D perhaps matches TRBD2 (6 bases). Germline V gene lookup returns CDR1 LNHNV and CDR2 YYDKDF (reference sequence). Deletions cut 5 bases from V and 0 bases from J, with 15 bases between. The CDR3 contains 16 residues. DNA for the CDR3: TGTGCCACCAGCGGTACGAATGCGGGAAGCACAGATACGCAGTATTTT. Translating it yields CATSGTNAGSTDTQYF.

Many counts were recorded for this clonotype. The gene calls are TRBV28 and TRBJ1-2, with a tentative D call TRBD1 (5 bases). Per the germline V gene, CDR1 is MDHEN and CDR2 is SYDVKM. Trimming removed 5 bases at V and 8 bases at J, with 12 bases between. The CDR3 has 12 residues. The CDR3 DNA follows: TGTGCCAGCAGTGCGCCGACAGTAGGCTACACCTTC. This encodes CASSAPTVGYTF.

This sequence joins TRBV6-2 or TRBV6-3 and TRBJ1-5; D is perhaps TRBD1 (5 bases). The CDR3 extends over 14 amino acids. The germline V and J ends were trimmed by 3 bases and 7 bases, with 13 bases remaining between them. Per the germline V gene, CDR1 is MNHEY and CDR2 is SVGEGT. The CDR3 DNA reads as TGTGCCAGCAGTTATTCAGGGCCTGGGCAGCCCCAGCATTTT. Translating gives CASSYSGPGQPQHF.

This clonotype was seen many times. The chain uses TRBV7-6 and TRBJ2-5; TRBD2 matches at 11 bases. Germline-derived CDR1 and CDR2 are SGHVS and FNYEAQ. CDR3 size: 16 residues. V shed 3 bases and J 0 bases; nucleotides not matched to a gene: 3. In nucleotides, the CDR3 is TGTGCCAGCAGCTTTACTAGCGGGGGTTACCAAGAGACCCAGTACTTC. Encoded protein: CASSFTSGGYQETQYF.

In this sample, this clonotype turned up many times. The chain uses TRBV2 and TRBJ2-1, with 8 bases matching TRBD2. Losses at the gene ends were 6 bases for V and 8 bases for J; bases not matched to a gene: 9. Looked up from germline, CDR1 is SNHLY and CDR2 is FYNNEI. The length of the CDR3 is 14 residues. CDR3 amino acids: CASSRSGRLDEQFF. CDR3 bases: TGTGCCAGCAGCCGGAGCGGGAGATTAGATGAGCAGTTCTTC.

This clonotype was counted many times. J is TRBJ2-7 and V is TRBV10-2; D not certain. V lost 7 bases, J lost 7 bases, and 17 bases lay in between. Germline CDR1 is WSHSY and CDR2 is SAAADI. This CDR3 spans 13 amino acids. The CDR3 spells CASNVDSYGEQYF. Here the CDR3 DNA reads TGCGCCAGCAACGTCGACTCCTACGGTGAGCAGTACTTC.

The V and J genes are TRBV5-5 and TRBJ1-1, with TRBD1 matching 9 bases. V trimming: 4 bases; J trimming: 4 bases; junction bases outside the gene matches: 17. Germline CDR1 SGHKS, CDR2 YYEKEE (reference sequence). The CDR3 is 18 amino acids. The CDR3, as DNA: TGTGCCAGCAGCCCTCGAAGAAGACAGGGGGATACTAGCACTGAAGCTTTCTTT. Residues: CASSPRRRQGDTSTEAFF. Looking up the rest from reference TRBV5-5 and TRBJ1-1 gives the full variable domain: DAGVTQSPTHLIKTRGQQVTLRCSPISGHKSVSWYQQVLGQGPQFIFQYYEKEERGRGNFPDRFSARQFPNYSSELNVNALLLGDSALYLCASSPRRRQGDTSTEAFFGQGTRLTVV.

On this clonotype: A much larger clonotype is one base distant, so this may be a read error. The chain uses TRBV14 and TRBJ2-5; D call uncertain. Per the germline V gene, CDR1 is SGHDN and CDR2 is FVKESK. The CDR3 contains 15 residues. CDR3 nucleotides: TGTGCCAGCTGCCAAGCTTCGGCAGACCAAGAGACCCAGTACTTC. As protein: CASCQASADQETQYF.

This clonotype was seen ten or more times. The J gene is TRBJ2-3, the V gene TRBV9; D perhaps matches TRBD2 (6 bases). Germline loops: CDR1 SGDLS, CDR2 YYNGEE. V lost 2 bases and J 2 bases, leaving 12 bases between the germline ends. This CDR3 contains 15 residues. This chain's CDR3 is CASSVWDSTTDTQYF. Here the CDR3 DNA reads TGTGCCAGCAGCGTTTGGGACTCGACCACAGATACGCAGTATTTT.

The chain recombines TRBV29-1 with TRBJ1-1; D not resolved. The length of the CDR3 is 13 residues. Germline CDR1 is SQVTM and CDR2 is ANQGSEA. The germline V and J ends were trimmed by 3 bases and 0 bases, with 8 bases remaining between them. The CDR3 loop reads CSVDSMMNTEAFF. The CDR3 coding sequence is TGCAGCGTTGATTCCATGATGAACACTGAAGCTTTCTTT.

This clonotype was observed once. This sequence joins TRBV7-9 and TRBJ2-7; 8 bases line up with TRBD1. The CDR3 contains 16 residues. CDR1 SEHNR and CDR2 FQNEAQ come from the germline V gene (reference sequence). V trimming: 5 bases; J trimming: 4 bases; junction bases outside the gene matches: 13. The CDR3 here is CASSALGQGISYEQYF. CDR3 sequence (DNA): TGTGCCAGCAGCGCCCTTGGACAGGGCATCTCGTACGAGCAGTACTTC.

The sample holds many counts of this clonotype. The CDR3 loop reads CASSTGRMNTEAFF. CDR3 sequence (DNA): TGTGCCAGCAGTACAGGTCGGATGAACACTGAAGCTTTCTTT. The chain carries TRBV6-5 and TRBJ1-1; weak D call: TRBD1 (5 bases). In germline, CDR1 is MNHEY, CDR2 SVGAGI. The CDR3 contains 14 residues. V gave up 5 bases and J gave up 0 bases, with 10 bases separating them.

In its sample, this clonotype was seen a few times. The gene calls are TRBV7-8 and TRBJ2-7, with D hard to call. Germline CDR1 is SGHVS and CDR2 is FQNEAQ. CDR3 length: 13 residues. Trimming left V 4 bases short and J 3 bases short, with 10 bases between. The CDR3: CASSSRFNYEQYF. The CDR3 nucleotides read TGTGCCAGCAGCTCGCGATTTAACTACGAGCAGTACTTC.

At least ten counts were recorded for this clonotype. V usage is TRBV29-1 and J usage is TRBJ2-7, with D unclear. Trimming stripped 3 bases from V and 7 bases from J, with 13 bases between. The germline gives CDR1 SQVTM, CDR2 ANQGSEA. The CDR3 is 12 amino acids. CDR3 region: CSVDIGIGEQYF. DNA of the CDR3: TGCAGCGTTGACATAGGGATTGGGGAGCAGTACTTC.

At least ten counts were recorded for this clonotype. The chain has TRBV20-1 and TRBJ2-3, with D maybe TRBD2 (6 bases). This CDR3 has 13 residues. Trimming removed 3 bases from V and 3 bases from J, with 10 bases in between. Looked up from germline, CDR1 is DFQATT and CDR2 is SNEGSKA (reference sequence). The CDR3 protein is CSASGGFTDTQYF. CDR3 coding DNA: TGCAGTGCTAGTGGGGGGTTTACAGATACGCAGTATTTT.

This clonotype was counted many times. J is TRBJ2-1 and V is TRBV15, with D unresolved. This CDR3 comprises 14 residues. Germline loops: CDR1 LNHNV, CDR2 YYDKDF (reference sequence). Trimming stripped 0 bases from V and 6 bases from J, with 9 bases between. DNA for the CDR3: TGTGCCACCAGCAGAGATTCCCAAGGCAATGAGCAGTTCTTC. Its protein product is CATSRDSQGNEQFF.

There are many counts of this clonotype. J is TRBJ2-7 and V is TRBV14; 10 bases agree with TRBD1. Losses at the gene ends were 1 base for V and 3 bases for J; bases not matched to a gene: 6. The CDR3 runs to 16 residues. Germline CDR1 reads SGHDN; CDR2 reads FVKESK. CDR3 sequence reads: CASSQVGQGVVYEQYF. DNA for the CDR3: TGTGCCAGCAGCCAAGTTGGACAGGGGGTAGTCTACGAGCAGTACTTC.

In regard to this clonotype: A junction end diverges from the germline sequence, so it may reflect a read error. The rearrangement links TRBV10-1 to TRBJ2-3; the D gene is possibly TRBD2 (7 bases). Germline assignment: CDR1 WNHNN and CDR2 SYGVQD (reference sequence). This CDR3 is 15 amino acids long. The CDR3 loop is CAIPGQEGGADTQYF. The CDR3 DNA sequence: TGTGCCATCCCAGGCCAGGAGGGGGGGGCAGATACGCAGTATTTT.

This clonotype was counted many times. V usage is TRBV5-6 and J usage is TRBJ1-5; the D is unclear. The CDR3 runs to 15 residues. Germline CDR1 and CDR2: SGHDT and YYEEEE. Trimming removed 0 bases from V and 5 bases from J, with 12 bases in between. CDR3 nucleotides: TGTGCCAGCAGCTTGGGGCGAAGGTGGGATCAGCCCCAGCATTTT. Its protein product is CASSLGRRWDQPQHF.